Listed below are T cell receptor beta chains from one sample, sequenced in a study of CXCR3-negative and CXCR3-positive naive CD8 T cells. TCRdb reworked the 5' RACE reads into one entry per CDR3 protein, no DNA. There are 150,000 or so distinct CDR3 sequences in the sample, with nearly 0.5% held by the top ten. The sequencing input was naive CXCR3+ CD8+ T cells from blood. All receptors come from a human donor in good health. Some clones in this sample may be carry-over from other donors' samples. Each CDR3 is given with its conserved first and last residue.

j_gene	v_gene	CDR3aa
TRBJ1-1	TRBV27	CARSLSGETEAFF
TRBJ2-7	TRBV5-1	CASSLAGISYEQYF
TRBJ2-1	TRBV7-8	CASSLEFGTDYNEQFF
TRBJ2-4	TRBV15	CATSTTSGRAKNIQYF
TRBJ2-5	TRBV5-1	CASSLPRTGRKVETQYF
TRBJ2-7	TRBV13	CASSLGPRGTGYEQYF
TRBJ2-5	TRBV9	CASSVGGTLQETQYF
TRBJ2-1	TRBV28	CASSPDRGRRYNEKFF
TRBJ1-5	TRBV28	CAIRPGQGAVGNQPQHF
TRBJ2-7	TRBV27	CASSSTGTALYEQYF
TRBJ2-1	TRBV9	CASSAREVLNEQFF
TRBJ1-5	TRBV7-8	CASSSLAGTGITNQPQHF
TRBJ1-4	TRBV27	CASSPGNDEKLFF
TRBJ2-5	TRBV20-1	CSVYRGGETQYF
TRBJ2-2	TRBV29-1	CSAKGGTGELFF
TRBJ2-7	TRBV12-1	CASSFGGTGGGYEQYF
TRBJ2-5	TRBV6-6	CASSYDATSGGARETQYF
TRBJ1-2	TRBV2	CASSEGGQGGGYTF
TRBJ2-1	TRBV5-6	CASEPGLAFNEQFF
TRBJ2-7	TRBV7-6	CASSPSTYEQYF
TRBJ2-1	TRBV6-1	CASSRTSGGVNEQFF
TRBJ2-7	TRBV4-3	CASSQVVRGGAVWYEQYF
TRBJ2-1	TRBV7-8	CASSRGSSGVNEQFF
TRBJ2-3	TRBV6-2/TRBV6-3	CASSYFARGTDTQYF
TRBJ1-1	TRBV12-3/TRBV12-4	CASSFSPMNTEAFF
TRBJ1-2	TRBV2	CASSDLGRVDGYTF
TRBJ1-4	TRBV5-1	CASTPDGDEKLFF
TRBJ2-2	TRBV5-5	CASSLGISGELFF
TRBJ2-1	TRBV6-6	CASSRDRGTNEQFF
TRBJ2-2	TRBV7-6	CASSQRWGDRANTGELFF
TRBJ2-2	TRBV3-1	CASSPPRGQGTGELFF
TRBJ2-7	TRBV20-1	CSASESGRGLADEQYF
TRBJ2-2	TRBV7-6	CASSLGPPGPGELFF
TRBJ2-7	TRBV7-9	CASSYGGNEQYF
TRBJ2-1	TRBV25-1	CASSEAPAGKGTYNEQFF
TRBJ1-1	TRBV7-9	CASSYGQGTEAFF
TRBJ2-2	TRBV4-3	CASSQDRTGNTGELFF
TRBJ1-5	TRBV29-1	CSVESFQPPHF